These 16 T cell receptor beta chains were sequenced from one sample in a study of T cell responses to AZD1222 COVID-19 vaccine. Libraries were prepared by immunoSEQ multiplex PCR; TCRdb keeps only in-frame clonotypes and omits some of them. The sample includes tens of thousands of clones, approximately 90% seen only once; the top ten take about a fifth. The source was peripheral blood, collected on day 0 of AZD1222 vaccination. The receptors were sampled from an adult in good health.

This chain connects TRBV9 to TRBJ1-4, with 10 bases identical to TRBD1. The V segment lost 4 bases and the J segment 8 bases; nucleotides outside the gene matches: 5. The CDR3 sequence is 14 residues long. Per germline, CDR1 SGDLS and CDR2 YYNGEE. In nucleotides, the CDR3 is TGTGCCAGCAGCTCTGGACAGGGGGGAGAAAAACTGTTTTTT. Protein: CASSSGQGGEKLFF. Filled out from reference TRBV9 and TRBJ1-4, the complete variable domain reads DSGVTQTPKHLITATGQRVTLRCSPRSGDLSVYWYQQSLDQGLQFLIQYYNGEERAKGNILERFSAQQFPDLHSELNLSSLELGDSALYFCASSSGQGGEKLFFGSGTQLSVL.

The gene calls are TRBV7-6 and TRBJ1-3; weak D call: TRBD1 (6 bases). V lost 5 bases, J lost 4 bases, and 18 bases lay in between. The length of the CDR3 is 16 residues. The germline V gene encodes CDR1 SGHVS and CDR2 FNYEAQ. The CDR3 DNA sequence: TGTGCCAGCAGCACAGTGAGAACAGGGATCGGAAACACCATATATTTT. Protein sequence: CASSTVRTGIGNTIYF.

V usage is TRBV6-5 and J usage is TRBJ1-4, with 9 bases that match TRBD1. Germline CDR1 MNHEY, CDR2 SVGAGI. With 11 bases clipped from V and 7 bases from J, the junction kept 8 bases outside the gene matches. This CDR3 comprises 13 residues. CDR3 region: CAGGTGRGEKLFF. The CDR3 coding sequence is TGTGCCGGAGGGACAGGGCGGGGTGAAAAACTGTTTTTT.

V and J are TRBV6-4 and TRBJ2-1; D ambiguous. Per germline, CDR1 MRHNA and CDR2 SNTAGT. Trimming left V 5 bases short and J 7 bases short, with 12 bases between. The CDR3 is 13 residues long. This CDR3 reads CASSPPNSNEQFF. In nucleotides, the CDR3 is TGTGCCAGCAGTCCCCCGAACTCAAATGAGCAGTTCTTC.

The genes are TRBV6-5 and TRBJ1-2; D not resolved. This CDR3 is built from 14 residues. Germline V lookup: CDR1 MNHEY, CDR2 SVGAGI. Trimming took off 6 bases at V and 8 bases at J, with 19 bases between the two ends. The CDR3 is CASSPSVPLGGYTF. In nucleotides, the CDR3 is TGTGCCAGCAGCCCAAGTGTACCCCTGGGGGGCTACACCTTC.

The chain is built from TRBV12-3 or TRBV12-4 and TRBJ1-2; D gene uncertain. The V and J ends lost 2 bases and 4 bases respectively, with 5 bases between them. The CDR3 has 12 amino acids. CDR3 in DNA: TGTGCCAGCAGTTTAAGTAGCTATGGCTACACCTTC. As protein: CASSLSSYGYTF.

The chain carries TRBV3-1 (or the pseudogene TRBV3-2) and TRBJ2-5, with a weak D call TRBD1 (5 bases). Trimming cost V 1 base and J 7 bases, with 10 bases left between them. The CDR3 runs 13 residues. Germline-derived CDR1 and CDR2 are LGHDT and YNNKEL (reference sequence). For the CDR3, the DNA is TGTGCCAGCAGCCAAGCCAGCCAGGGGACCCAGTACTTC. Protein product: CASSQASQGTQYF.

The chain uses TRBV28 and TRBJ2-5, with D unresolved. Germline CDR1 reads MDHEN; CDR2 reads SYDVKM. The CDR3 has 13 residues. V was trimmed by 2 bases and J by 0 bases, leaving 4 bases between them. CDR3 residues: CASSLIDQETQYF. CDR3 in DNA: TGTGCCAGCAGTTTAATAGACCAAGAGACCCAGTACTTC.

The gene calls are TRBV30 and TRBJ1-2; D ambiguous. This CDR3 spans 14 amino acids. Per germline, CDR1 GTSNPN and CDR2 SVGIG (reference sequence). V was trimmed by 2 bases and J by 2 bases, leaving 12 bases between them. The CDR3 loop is CAWSTRTGNYGYTF. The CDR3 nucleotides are TGTGCCTGGAGTACCAGGACGGGAAACTATGGCTACACCTTC.

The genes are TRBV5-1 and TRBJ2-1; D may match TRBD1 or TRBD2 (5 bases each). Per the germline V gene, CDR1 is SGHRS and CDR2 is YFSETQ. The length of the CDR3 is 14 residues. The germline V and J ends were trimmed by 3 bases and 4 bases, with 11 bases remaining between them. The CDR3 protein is CASSSGSRYNEQFF. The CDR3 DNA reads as TGCGCCAGCAGCTCAGGGAGCCGGTACAATGAGCAGTTCTTC.

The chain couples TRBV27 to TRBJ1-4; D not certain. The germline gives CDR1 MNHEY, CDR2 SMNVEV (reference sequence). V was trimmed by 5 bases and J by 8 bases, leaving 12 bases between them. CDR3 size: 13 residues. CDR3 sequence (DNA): TGTGCCAGCAGTCGCCGACGGGAAGAAAAACTGTTTTTT. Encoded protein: CASSRRREEKLFF.

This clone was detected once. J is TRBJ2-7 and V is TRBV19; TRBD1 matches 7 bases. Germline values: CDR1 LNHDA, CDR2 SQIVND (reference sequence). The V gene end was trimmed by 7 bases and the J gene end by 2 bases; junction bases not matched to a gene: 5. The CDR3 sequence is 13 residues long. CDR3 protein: CASNPTGTYEQYF. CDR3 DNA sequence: TGTGCCAGTAACCCGACAGGGACCTACGAGCAGTACTTC.

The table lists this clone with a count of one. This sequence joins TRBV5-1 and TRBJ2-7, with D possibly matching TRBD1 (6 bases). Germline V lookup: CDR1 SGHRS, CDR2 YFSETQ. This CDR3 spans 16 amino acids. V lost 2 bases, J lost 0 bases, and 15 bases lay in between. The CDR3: CASSFLTGTSSYEQYF. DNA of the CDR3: TGCGCCAGCAGCTTCTTGACAGGTACCAGCTCCTACGAGCAGTACTTC.

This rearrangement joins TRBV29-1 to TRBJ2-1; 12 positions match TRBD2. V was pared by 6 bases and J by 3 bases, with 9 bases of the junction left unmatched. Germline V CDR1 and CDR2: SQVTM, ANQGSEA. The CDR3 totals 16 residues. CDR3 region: CSVRGLAGGLYNEQFF. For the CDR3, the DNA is TGCAGCGTGAGGGGCCTAGCGGGGGGGCTCTACAATGAGCAGTTCTTC.

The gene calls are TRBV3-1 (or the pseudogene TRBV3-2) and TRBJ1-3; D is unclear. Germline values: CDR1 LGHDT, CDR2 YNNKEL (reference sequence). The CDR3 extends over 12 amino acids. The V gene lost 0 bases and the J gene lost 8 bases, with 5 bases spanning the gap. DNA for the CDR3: TGTGCCAGCAGCCAAGAGGGGTACACCATATATTTT. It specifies CASSQEGYTIYF.

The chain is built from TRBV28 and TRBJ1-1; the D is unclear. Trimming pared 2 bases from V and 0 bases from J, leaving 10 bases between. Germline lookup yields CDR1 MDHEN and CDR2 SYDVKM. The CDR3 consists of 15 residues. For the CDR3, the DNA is TGTGCCAGCAGTTTAGGGAGGGTCCTGAACACTGAAGCTTTCTTT. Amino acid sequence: CASSLGRVLNTEAFF.